Listed here is a single T cell receptor beta chain. What it binds is unknown. This sample is part of a study of OX40 agonist ivuxolimab in advanced cancers. In the study overall: Hepatocellular carcinoma, melanoma, renal cell or head and neck cancer was diagnosed in the dose-escalation patients. Eligibility rules accepted prior anti-PD-1, anti-PD-L1 or anti-CTLA-4 therapy, and around 44% had some.

Exclusion applied to patients with autoimmune disease history or systemic immunosuppression. The protocol was immunoSEQ multiplex PCR, while the TCRdb copy is restricted to in-frame clones and leaves out a portion. The sample yields some 66,000 clones, approximately 90% seen once. Study-level points and caveats: Blood T cells, both CD4+ and CD8+, expanded clonally by week 6 at 0.1 to 3.0 mg/kg.

The CDR3 loop spans 15 amino acids. The germline CDR1 and CDR2 sequences are SGHRS and YFSETQ. J was trimmed by 4 bases and V by 0 bases; bases with no gene match: 3. The sequenced sample was CD4+ or CD8+ T cells sorted from blood, obtained in a trial of the OX40 agonist ivuxolimab. This sequence was found in an adult with an advanced solid tumor such as melanoma, head and neck, liver or kidney cancer. The chain is built from TRBV5-1 and TRBJ2-1, with 8 bases aligning to TRBD1. CDR3 sequence: CASSLGGQGYNEQFF. The CDR3, as DNA: TGCGCCAGCAGCTTGGGAGGACAGGGTTACAATGAGCAGTTCTTC.